These T cell receptor beta chains were read from a single sample in a study of CD8+CD57+ T cells in acquired aplastic anemia. Each CDR3 protein is one row after TCRdb ran MiXCR on the reads. The sample has some 170,000 distinct CDR3 sequences; roughly 60% are singletons. The sequenced sample was sorted CD4+, CD8+, or CD8+CD57+ T cells (not recorded which) from PBMCs. These receptors all come from a human donor with aplastic anemia. CDR3s include the opening cysteine and the closing phenylalanine or tryptophan. A D gene is named only where the DNA matches it firmly. The size of a clone is reported for some rows only, either as once, few or many, or as a class for expanded clones.

V: TRBV19; size: .; J: TRBJ1-1; D: TRBD1; DNA: TGTGCCAGTAGTGTGGGGACAGGGGCGAGGACTGAAGCTTTCTTT; CDR3: CASSVGTGARTEAFF
V: TRBV2; size: .; J: TRBJ1-3; D: .; DNA: TGTGCCAGCAGTGAATGGGGGACACCTGGAAACACCATATATTTT; CDR3: CASSEWGTPGNTIYF
V: TRBV7-7; size: .; J: TRBJ2-5; D: TRBD2; DNA: TGTGCCAGCAGCTTAGTCCTAGCGGGAGGACAAGAGACCCAGTACTTC; CDR3: CASSLVLAGGQETQYF
V: TRBV15; size: .; J: TRBJ2-1; D: TRBD1; DNA: TGTGCCACCAGCAGATGGGGCGCGGGACAGGAGTTTAGGGATGAGCAGTTCTTC; CDR3: CATSRWGAGQEFRDEQFF
V: TRBV15; size: few; J: TRBJ2-5; D: TRBD1; DNA: TGTGCCACCAGCAGACAGGGGGCCCAAGAGACCCAGTACTTC; CDR3: CATSRQGAQETQYF
V: TRBV29-1; size: .; J: TRBJ2-2; D: .; DNA: TGCAGCGTTGAGGTTCTAGGACACCCGAGCACCGGGGAGCTGTTTTTT; CDR3: CSVEVLGHPSTGELFF
V: TRBV25-1; size: .; J: TRBJ1-1; D: TRBD1; DNA: TGTGCCAGCAGTTACGCGGGACAGGGCTCGATGGCTTTCTTT; CDR3: CASSYAGQGSMAFF
V: TRBV15; size: few; J: TRBJ2-3; D: TRBD2; DNA: TGTGCCACCAGCAGAGTGGCTAGCGGGACTCCCACAGATACGCAGTATTTT; CDR3: CATSRVASGTPTDTQYF
V: TRBV25-1; size: many; J: TRBJ2-1; D: .; DNA: TGTGCCAGCAGTGAATACGGGGGAGAATATCCCTACAATGAGCAGTTCTTC; CDR3: CASSEYGGEYPYNEQFF
V: TRBV20-1; size: .; J: TRBJ2-7; D: .; DNA: TGCAGTGCTAGAGATCGGAGGGCCTTGGGCGAGCAGTACTTC; CDR3: CSARDRRALGEQYF
V: TRBV4-1; size: .; J: TRBJ1-4; D: .; DNA: TGCGCCAGCAGCCAACGATCGGGGGTTGGGGAAAAACTGTTTTTT; CDR3: CASSQRSGVGEKLFF
V: TRBV5-1; size: .; J: TRBJ1-1; D: .; DNA: TGCGCCAGCAGCTTGGAGGGAGGGATCACTGAAGCTTTCTTT; CDR3: CASSLEGGITEAFF
V: TRBV19; size: .; J: TRBJ1-3; D: .; DNA: TGTGCCATTGGGGACACCGTAAATTTT; CDR3: CAIGDTVNF
V: TRBV20-1; size: once; J: TRBJ2-7; D: .; DNA: TGCAGTGCCCTACGGACGGCCTACGAGCAGTACTTC; CDR3: CSALRTAYEQYF
V: TRBV4-2; size: .; J: TRBJ2-5; D: .; DNA: TGTGCCAGCAGCCAAGCGCGGGGAGAGACCCAGTACTTC; CDR3: CASSQARGETQYF
V: TRBV20-1; size: .; J: TRBJ2-1; D: TRBD2; DNA: TGCAGTGCTAGCCGCGGGAGAAACTACAATGAGCAGTTCTTC; CDR3: CSASRGRNYNEQFF
V: TRBV7-2; size: .; J: TRBJ2-5; D: .; DNA: TGTGCCAGCAGCTCTTCAACAGAGACCCAGTACTTC; CDR3: CASSSSTETQYF
V: TRBV2; size: .; J: TRBJ2-7; D: .; DNA: TGTGCCAGCCACCTAGTCTACGAGCAGTACTTC; CDR3: CASHLVYEQYF
V: TRBV28; size: .; J: TRBJ1-5; D: .; DNA: TGTGCCAGCAGTCAGCCCCAGCATTTT; CDR3: CASSQPQHF
V: TRBV19; size: .; J: TRBJ2-2; D: .; DNA: TGTGCCAGCAGACTCACAGGGGAGCTGTTTTTT; CDR3: CASRLTGELFF
V: TRBV15; size: .; J: TRBJ1-1; D: .; DNA: TGTGCCACCAGCAGAGTAGGCAGGGACACTGAAGCTTTCTTT; CDR3: CATSRVGRDTEAFF
V: TRBV27; size: .; J: TRBJ1-5; D: .; DNA: TGTGCCAGCAGTTTTACAGAAAATCAGCCCCAGCATTTT; CDR3: CASSFTENQPQHF
V: TRBV20-1; size: many; J: TRBJ2-7; D: TRBD1; DNA: TGCAGTGCTAGTCGGGCAGGGGGCAAGGACGAGCAGTACTTC; CDR3: CSASRAGGKDEQYF